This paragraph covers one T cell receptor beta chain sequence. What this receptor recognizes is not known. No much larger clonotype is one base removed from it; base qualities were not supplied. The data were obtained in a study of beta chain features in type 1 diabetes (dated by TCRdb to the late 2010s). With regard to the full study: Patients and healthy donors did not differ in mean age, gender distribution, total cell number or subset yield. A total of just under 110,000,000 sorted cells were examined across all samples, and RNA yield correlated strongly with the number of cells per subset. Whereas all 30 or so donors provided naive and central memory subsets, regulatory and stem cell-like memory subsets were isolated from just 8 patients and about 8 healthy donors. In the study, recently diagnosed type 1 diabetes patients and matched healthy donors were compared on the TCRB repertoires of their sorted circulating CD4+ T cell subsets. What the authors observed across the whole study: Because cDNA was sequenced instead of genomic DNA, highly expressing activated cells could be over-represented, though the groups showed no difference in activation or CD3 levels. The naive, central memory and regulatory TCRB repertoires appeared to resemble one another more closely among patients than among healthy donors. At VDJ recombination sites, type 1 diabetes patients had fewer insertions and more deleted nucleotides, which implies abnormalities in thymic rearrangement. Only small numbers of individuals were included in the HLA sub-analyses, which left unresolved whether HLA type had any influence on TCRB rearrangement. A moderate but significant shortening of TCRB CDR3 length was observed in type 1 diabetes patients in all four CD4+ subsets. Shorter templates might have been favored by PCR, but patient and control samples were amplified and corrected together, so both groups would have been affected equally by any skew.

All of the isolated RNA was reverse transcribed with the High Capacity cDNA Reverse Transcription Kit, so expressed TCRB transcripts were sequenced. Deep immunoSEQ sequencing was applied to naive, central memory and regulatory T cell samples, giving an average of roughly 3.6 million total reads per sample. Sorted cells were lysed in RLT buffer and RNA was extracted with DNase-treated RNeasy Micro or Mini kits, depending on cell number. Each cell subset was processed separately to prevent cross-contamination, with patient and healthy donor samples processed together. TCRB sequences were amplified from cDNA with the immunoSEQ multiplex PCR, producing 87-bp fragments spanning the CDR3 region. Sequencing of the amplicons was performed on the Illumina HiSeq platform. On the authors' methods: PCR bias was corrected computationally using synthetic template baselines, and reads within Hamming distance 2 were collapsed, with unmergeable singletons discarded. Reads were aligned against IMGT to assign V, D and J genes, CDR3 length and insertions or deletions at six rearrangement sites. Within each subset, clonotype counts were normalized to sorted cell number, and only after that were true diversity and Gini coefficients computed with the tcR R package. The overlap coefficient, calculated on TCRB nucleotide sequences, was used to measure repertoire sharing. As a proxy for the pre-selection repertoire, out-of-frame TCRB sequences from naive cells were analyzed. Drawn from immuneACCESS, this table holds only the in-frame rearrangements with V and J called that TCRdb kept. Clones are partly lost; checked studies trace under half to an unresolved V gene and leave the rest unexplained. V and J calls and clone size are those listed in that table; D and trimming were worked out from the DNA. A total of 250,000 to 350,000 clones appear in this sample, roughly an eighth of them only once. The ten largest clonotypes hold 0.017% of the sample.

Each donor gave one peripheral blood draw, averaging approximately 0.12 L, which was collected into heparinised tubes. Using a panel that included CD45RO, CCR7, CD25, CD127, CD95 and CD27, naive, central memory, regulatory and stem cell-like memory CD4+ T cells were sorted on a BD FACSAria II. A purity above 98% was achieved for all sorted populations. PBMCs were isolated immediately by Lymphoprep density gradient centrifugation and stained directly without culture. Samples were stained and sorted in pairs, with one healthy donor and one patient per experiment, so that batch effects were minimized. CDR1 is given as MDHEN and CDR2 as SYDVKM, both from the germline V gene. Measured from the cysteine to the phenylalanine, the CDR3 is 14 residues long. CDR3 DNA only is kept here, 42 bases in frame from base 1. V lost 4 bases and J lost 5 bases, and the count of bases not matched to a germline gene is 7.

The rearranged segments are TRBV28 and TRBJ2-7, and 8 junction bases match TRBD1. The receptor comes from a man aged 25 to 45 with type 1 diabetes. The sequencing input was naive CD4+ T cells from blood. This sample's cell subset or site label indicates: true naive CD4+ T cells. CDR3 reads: CASSSGGVKDEQYF. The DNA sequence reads TGTGCCAGCAGTTCAGGGGGCGTTAAGGACGAGCAGTACTTC.